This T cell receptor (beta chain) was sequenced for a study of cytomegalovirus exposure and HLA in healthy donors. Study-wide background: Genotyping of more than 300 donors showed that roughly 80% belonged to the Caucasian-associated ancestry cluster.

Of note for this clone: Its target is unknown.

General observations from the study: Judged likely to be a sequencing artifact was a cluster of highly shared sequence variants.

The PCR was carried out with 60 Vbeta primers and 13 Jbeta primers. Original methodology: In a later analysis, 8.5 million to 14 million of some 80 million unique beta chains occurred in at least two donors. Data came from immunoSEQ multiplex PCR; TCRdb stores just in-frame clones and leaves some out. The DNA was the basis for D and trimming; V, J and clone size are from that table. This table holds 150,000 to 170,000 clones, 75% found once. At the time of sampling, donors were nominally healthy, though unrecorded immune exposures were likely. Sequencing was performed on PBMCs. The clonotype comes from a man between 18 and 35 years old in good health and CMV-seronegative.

The CDR3 protein is CASSLQPGEEETQYF. As DNA, the CDR3 is TGCGCCAGCAGCCTACAACCCGGGGAGGAAGAGACCCAGTACTTC. The rearrangement joins TRBV4-3 to TRBJ2-5, with D maybe TRBD2 (6 bases). V lost 4 bases to trimming and J lost 3 bases, with 15 bases between them. The CDR3 covers 15 residues. The germline CDR1 and CDR2 sequences are LGHNA and YSLEER.